Reported below is one T cell receptor beta chain. Which antigen it targets is not known. It has no much larger one-base neighbor in the sample; base qualities were not kept. These data come from a study of control samples from healthy donors and cancer patients (dated by TCRdb to the early 2020s). From cysteine to phenylalanine, the CDR3 is 17 amino acids long. Of all the DNA, just the CDR3 is kept, 51 bases in frame from base 1. Based on the germline V gene (reference sequence), the CDR1 and CDR2 sequences are SGHKS and YYEKEE. From V the trimming removes 0 bases and from J it removes 5 bases, while the gene matches leave 9 bases of the junction unaccounted for. The library relied on the immunoSEQ multiplex PCR assay. TCRdb retrieved this table from immuneACCESS and kept in-frame rearrangements only. Not all clones are present; in checked studies, unresolved V genes account for under half, and no reason is known for the remainder. The sample table contains about 80,000 clones; only one count was recorded for around 92% of them. The top ten constitute less than 7% of the sample.

The chain links TRBV5-5 with TRBJ2-5; 11 bases in the junction line up with TRBD1. The material sequenced was blood. The TCR was taken from a man aged 45-60 years in good health. The sequenced DNA: TGTGCCAGCAGCTTGGTGACTGGGACAGGGGGGCGGGAGACCCAGTACTTC. It codes for CASSLVTGTGGRETQYF.